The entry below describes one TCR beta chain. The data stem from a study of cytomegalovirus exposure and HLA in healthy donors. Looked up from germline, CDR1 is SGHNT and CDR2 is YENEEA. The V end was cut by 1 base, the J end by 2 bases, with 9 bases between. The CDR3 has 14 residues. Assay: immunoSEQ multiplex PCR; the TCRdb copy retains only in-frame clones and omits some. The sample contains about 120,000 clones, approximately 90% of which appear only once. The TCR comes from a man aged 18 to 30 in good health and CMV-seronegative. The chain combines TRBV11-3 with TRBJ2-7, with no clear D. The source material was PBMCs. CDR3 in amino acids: CASSLGGVAYEQYF. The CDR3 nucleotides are TGTGCCAGCAGCTTAGGAGGAGTAGCCTACGAGCAGTACTTC.